This TCR beta chain originates from a study of cytomegalovirus exposure and HLA in healthy donors. Primers: 60 Vbeta forward and 13 Jbeta reverse. Clones were read by immunoSEQ multiplex PCR, and TCRdb kept only the in-frame ones, dropping some. The sample lists some 110,000 clones, approximately 70% occurring once. This CDR3 region has 17 residues. Germline V gives CDR1 LNHDA, CDR2 SQIVND (reference sequence). The V end was cut by 5 bases, the J end by 0 bases, with 19 bases between. This receptor was obtained from a woman aged 40-49 years in good health and CMV-seropositive. This chain connects TRBV19 to TRBJ1-1, with a weak D call TRBD1 (6 bases). Sequenced input: PBMCs. The CDR3 spells CASSGETGTSVNTEAFF. CDR3 nucleotide sequence: TGTGCCAGTAGTGGGGAAACCGGGACATCTGTGAACACTGAAGCTTTCTTT. Combining the CDR3 with reference TRBV19 and TRBJ1-1 gives the whole variable domain DGGITQSPKYLFRKEGQNVTLSCEQNLNHDAMYWYRQDPGQGLRLIYYSQIVNDFQKGDIAEGYSVSREKKESFPLTVTSAQKNPTAFYLCASSGETGTSVNTEAFFGQGTRLTVV.